This T cell receptor (beta chain) was captured by sequencing in a study of blood T cell repertoires in COVID-19. Study-level information: The origin of the acute and convalescent COVID-19 samples was the United States, Italy and Spain. Sample material is recorded as cDNA or gDNA derived from T cells, B-cell-depleted T cells, or PBMCs.

V lost 2 bases and J 4 bases, leaving 16 bases between the germline ends. The germline V gene has CDR1 LNHDA and CDR2 SQIVND (reference sequence). This CDR3 contains 16 residues. Source study methods: From reference gene primer amplification, estimates of nucleated cell counts were derived. The data were produced by immunoSEQ multiplex PCR, yet TCRdb's version contains in-frame clones alone and is incomplete. For V, J and clone size, that table is used; D and trimming come from the DNA. Of 150,000 to 200,000 clones in the sample, approximately 92% are singletons; the top ten hold 3.5% to 5%. This clonotype was obtained from a woman between 45 and 60 years old with acute or convalescent COVID-19. Input material: peripheral blood. The rearrangement links TRBV19 to TRBJ2-3, with unresolved D. The CDR3 loop is CASSINLSGGSDTQYF. CDR3 sequence (DNA): TGTGCCAGTAGTATAAACCTCTCCGGCGGTTCAGATACGCAGTATTTT.